This TCR beta chain stems from a study of T cell changes during pregnancy in multiple sclerosis. Trimming took 4 bases from V and 10 from J; bases not matched to a gene: 2. CDR3 length: 12 amino acids. CDR1 is MDHEN and CDR2 is SYDVKM in the germline V gene. Data came from immunoSEQ multiplex PCR; TCRdb stores just in-frame clones and leaves some out. The sample records fewer than 45,000 clones, roughly 92% being singletons. The chain combines TRBV28 with TRBJ1-4; 8 bases are shared with TRBD1. The source of this sequence is a female donor with multiple sclerosis, enrolled in a pregnancy study. The sequencing used CD4+ T cells from peripheral blood mononuclear cells, collected in the first trimester of pregnancy. The CDR3 region has the DNA TGTGCCAGCAGTTCCAGGGGGCGAAAACTGTTTTTT. It specifies CASSSRGRKLFF. The full variable domain, completed using reference TRBV28 and TRBJ1-4, is DVKVTQSSRYLVKRTGEKVFLECVQDMDHENMFWYRQDPGLGLRLIYFSYDVKMKEKGDIPEGYSVSREKKERFSLILESASTNQTSMYLCASSSRGRKLFFGSGTQLSVL.